This T cell receptor beta chain is drawn from a study of T cells in women clearing cervical HPV infection. Study as a whole: Donors had HPV16-related CIN3 or worse; 2 had invasive cancer. Case blood drawn at lesion detection; control blood after infection cleared. HLA type stays a possible confounder, typing being limited. Study-wide points: Timing of associations relative to infection is unclear; T-cell subsets were not isolated.

The germline V gene has CDR1 KGHDR and CDR2 SFDVKD. CDR3 length equals 18 residues. The ends were cut back, 9 bases at V and 5 bases at J, with 25 bases in the middle. Sequencing used immunoSEQ multiplex PCR; TCRdb keeps in-frame clones, though not all of them. Its clone listing holds 25,000 to 35,000 clones. According to its frequency, this clone is medium-sized. Its antigen is not known. The read ends 3 residues early relative to the CDR3; the germline J gene fills the gap. This TCR was sampled from a woman aged 18-70 years with a cervical HPV16 infection that either progressed to CIN3+ or cleared (not recorded which). The chain links TRBV24-1 to TRBJ1-6; possible D gene TRBD1, 6 bases. The source material was blood buffy coat. Incomplete CDR3 DNA: TGTGCCACCCGCCAGAAGGACAGCTATTTATTTAATAATTCACCC. It encodes CATRQKDSYLFNNSP. The entire CDR3 sequence reads CATRQKDSYLFNNSPLHF.